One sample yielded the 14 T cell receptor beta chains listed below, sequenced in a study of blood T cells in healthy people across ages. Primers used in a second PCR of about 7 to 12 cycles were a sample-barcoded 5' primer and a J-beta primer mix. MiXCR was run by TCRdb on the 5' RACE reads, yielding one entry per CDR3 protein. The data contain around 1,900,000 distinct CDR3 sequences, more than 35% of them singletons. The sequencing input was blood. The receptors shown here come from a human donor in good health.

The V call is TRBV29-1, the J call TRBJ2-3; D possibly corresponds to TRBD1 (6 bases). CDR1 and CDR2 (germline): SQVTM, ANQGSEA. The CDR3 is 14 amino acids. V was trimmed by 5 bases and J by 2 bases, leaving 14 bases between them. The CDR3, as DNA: TGCAGCGTTTCACTGGGGGCGCTCACAGATACGCAGTATTTT. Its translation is CSVSLGALTDTQYF.

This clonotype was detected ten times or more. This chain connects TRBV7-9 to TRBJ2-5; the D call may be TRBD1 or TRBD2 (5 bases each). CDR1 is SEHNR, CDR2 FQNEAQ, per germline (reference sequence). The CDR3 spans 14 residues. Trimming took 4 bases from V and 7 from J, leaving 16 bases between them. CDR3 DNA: TGTGCCAGCAGCTCGGGGCTTAGGTTTGGGACCCAGTACTTC. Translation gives CASSSGLRFGTQYF.

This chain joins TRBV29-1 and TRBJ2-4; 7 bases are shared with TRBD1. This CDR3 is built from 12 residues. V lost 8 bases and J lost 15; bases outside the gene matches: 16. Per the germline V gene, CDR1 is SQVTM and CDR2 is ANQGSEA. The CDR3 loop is CSTTGMGDERYF. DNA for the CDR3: TGCAGCACGACAGGGATGGGGGACGAGCGGTACTTC.

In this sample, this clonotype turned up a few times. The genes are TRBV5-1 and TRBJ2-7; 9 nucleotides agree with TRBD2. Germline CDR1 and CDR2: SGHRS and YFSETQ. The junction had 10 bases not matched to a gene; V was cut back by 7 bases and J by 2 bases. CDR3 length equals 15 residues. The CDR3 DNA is TGCGCCAGCTCGCGGGAGCGGGGGGATACCTACGAGCAGTACTTC. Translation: CASSRERGDTYEQYF.

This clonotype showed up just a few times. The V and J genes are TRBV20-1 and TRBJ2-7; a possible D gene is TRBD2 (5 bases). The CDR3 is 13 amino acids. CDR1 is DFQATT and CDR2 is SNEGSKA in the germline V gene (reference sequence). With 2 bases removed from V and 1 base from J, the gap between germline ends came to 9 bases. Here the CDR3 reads CSARKTNSYEQYF. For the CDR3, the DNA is TGCAGTGCTAGAAAGACTAATTCCTACGAGCAGTACTTC.

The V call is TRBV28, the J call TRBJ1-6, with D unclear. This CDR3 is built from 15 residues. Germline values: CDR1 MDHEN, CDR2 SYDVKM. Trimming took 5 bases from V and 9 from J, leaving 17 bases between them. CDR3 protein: CASSPWGGRSSPLHF. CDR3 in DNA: TGTGCCAGCAGTCCCTGGGGAGGGCGGAGTTCACCCCTCCACTTT. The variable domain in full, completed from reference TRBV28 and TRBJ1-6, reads DVKVTQSSRYLVKRTGEKVFLECVQDMDHENMFWYRQDPGLGLRLIYFSYDVKMKEKGDIPEGYSVSREKKERFSLILESASTNQTSMYLCASSPWGGRSSPLHFGNGTRLTVT.

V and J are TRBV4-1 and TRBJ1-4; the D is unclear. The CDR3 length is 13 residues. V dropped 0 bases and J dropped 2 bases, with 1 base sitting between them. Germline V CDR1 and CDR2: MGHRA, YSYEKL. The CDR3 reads CASSQETNEKLFF. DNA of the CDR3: TGCGCCAGCAGCCAAGAGACTAATGAAAAACTGTTTTTT.

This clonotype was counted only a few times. In DNA, the CDR3 is TGCAGTGCTAGCACGGGTCAGCAGTTCTTC. This sequence encodes CSASTGQQFF. This sequence joins TRBV20-1 and TRBJ2-1; D ambiguous. The CDR3 has 10 amino acids. The V gene's germline CDR1 is DFQATT and CDR2 SNEGSKA (reference sequence). V gave up 3 bases and J gave up 11 bases, with 8 bases separating them.

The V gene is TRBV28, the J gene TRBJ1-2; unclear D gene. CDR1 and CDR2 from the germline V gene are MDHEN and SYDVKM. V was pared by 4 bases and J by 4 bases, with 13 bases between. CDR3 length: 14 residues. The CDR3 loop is CASSSGGISYGYTF. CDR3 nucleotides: TGTGCCAGCAGTTCGGGCGGGATCTCCTATGGCTACACCTTC.

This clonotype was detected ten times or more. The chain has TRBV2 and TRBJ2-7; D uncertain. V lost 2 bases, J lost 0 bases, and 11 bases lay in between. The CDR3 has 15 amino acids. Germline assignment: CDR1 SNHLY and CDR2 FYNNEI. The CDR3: CASSESFAASYEQYF. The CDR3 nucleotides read TGTGCCAGCAGTGAAAGTTTTGCGGCCTCCTACGAGCAGTACTTC.

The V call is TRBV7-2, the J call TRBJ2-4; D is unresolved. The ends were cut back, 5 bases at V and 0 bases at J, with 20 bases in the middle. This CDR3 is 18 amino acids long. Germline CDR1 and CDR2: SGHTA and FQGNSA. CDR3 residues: CASSPLRSGRLAKNIQYF. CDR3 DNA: TGTGCCAGCAGCCCCCTTCGTTCCGGACGGTTAGCCAAAAACATTCAGTACTTC.

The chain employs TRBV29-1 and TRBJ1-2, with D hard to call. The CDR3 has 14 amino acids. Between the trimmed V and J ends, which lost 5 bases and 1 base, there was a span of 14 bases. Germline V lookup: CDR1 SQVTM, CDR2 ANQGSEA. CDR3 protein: CSVSFRLRNYGYTF. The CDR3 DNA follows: TGCAGCGTTAGTTTCAGGCTGCGTAACTATGGCTACACCTTC.

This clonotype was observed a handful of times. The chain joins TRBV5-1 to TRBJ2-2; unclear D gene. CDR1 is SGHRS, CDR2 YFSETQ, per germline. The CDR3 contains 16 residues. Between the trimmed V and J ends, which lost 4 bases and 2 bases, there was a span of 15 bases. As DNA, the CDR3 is TGCGCCAGCAGCCCTATCTCCGCCACCAACACCGGGGAGCTGTTTTTT. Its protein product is CASSPISATNTGELFF.

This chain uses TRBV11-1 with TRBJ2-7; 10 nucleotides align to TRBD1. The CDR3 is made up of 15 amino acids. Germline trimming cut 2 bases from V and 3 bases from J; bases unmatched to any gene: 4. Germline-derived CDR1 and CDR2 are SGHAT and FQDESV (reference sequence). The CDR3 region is CASSLPGQGFYEQYF. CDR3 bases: TGTGCCAGCAGCTTACCGGGACAGGGGTTCTACGAGCAGTACTTC. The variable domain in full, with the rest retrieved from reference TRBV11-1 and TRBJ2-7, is EAEVAQSPRYKITEKSQAVAFWCDPISGHATLYWYRQILGQGPELLVQFQDESVVDDSQLPKDRFSAERLKGVDSTLKIQPAELGDSAMYLCASSLPGQGFYEQYFGPGTRLTVT.